The sequence of this T cell receptor (beta chain) was determined in a study of cytomegalovirus exposure and HLA in healthy donors. Notes on the study in general: One variant, a missense change in DCLRE1C, was linked in a later analysis to TCR beta V- and J-gene trimming.

CDR1 and CDR2 (germline): SGHNT, YYREEE (reference sequence). There are 15 residues in the CDR3. Trimming took off 0 bases at V and 0 bases at J, with 7 bases between the two ends. This clone was counted once. As yet, its antigen is unknown. PCR used 60 Vbeta primers and 13 Jbeta primers. TCRdb's copy holds only in-frame clones and misses some; the assay was immunoSEQ multiplex PCR. This table has over 150,000 clones, about 80% appearing once. The chain uses TRBV5-4 and TRBJ2-1, with a weak D call TRBD1 (5 bases). The TCR originated in a man younger than 40 in good health and CMV-seropositive. Sequencing was performed on PBMCs. The DNA of the CDR3 is TGTGCCAGCAGCTTGGGGGGCCTCTCCTACAATGAGCAGTTCTTC. It specifies CASSLGGLSYNEQFF.